This TCR beta chain was sequenced in a study of blood T cell repertoires in COVID-19. As for the study in general: PBMCs, B-cell-depleted T cells, or T cells were the source of the cDNA or gDNA that made up the material.

The CDR3 contains 17 residues. V was pared by 5 bases and J by 2 bases, with 7 bases of the junction left unmatched. Germline V CDR1 and CDR2: SGHAT, FQNNGV. Cohorts were determined from participant-reported clinical history. Recovered status applied to Cohort 3 donors who had two consecutive negative PCRs. It also applied to those with clearance or with symptom resolution. Libraries were prepared by immunoSEQ multiplex PCR; TCRdb keeps only in-frame clonotypes and omits some of them. Seen here are over 200,000 clones, approximately 84% observed once, and the top ten hold about 2%. This receptor was identified in a man aged 55-75 years who had recovered from COVID-19. The sequenced material came from PBMCs or T cells enriched from blood (not recorded which). J is TRBJ2-5 and V is TRBV11-2; 14 nucleotides match TRBD2. CDR3: CASSPGTSGGLQETQYF. CDR3 bases: TGTGCCAGCAGCCCCGGGACTAGCGGGGGCCTTCAAGAGACCCAGTACTTC.